One and the same sample provided the 30 T cell receptor beta chains below, sequenced in a study of cytomegalovirus exposure and HLA in healthy donors. PCR primers comprised 60 Vbeta and 13 Jbeta primers. Profiling relied on immunoSEQ multiplex PCR, and the TCRdb table lists in-frame clones only, not all of them. The sample gives 95,000 to 100,000 clones, about four fifths of which show up once; less than 2% is in the top ten. Sequences were obtained from PBMCs. The receptors shown here come from a woman between 40 and 50 years old in good health and CMV-seronegative.

The V and J genes are TRBV30 and TRBJ1-5; D possibly corresponds to TRBD1 (5 bases). CDR1 and CDR2 (germline): GTSNPN, SVGIG (reference sequence). V lost 4 bases, J lost 3 bases, and 10 bases lay in between. The CDR3 is 13 residues long. In DNA form, the CDR3 reads TGTGCCTGGACAGACAGATTCAATCAGCCCCAGCATTTT. As protein: CAWTDRFNQPQHF.

V is TRBV11-3 and J is TRBJ1-1, with D perhaps matching TRBD1 (5 bases). The germline V gene has CDR1 SGHNT and CDR2 YENEEA. V shed 5 bases and J shed 5 bases, with 12 bases lying between them. The CDR3 contains 13 residues. The CDR3 sequence is CASSRSRGTEAFF. CDR3 in DNA: TGTGCCAGCAGCCGTTCTAGGGGTACTGAAGCTTTCTTT.

V gene TRBV28 combines with J gene TRBJ2-7; 9 bases line up with TRBD1. The CDR3 spans 13 residues. Germline V lookup: CDR1 MDHEN, CDR2 SYDVKM. V lost 4 bases to trimming and J lost 6 bases; unmatched junction nucleotides: 4. CDR3 coding DNA: TGTGCCAGCAGTTCACAGGGGGCCGGCGAGCAGTACTTC. Translation gives CASSSQGAGEQYF.

V usage is TRBV10-3 and J usage is TRBJ1-5, with D possibly being TRBD1 (6 bases). The CDR3 has 14 amino acids. The germline CDR1 and CDR2 sequences are ENHRY and SYGVKD. V lost 6 bases and J 4 bases, leaving 13 bases between the germline ends. For the CDR3, the DNA is TGTGCCATCAGCCACCGGACAGCAAATCAGCCCCAGCATTTT. Its translation is CAISHRTANQPQHF.

The sample holds a few counts of this clone. The chain couples TRBV9 to TRBJ2-1; 7 bases are a match to TRBD1. Germline V gives CDR1 SGDLS, CDR2 YYNGEE. With 4 bases clipped from V and 5 bases from J, the junction kept 3 bases outside the gene matches. This CDR3 comprises 13 residues. DNA of the CDR3: TGTGCCAGCAGCCTCCAGGGGGACAATGAGCAGTTCTTC. Translating gives CASSLQGDNEQFF.

V usage is TRBV19 and J usage is TRBJ1-1; possibly TRBD1 for D (6 bases). The germline V and J ends were trimmed by 6 bases and 4 bases, with 6 bases remaining between them. The CDR3 has 11 amino acids. Germline V gives CDR1 LNHDA, CDR2 SQIVND (reference sequence). The CDR3 DNA reads TGTGCCAGTAGACAGGGCACTGAAGCTTTCTTT. Translated, it gives CASRQGTEAFF.

V is TRBV7-9 and J is TRBJ2-5, with 7 positions matching TRBD2. The CDR3 is 15 amino acids. Germline CDR1 SEHNR, CDR2 FQNEAQ (reference sequence). Trimming removed 5 bases from V and 2 bases from J; junction bases left unmatched: 8. The DNA for the CDR3 is TGTGCCAGCAGCCCTCTACTAGCGACTCAAGAGACCCAGTACTTC. Protein sequence: CASSPLLATQETQYF.

This sequence joins TRBV5-4 and TRBJ1-1; D remains unclear. From germline, CDR1 is SGHNT and CDR2 YYREEE (reference sequence). V was pared by 0 bases and J by 5 bases, with 8 bases between. This CDR3 comprises 13 residues. This CDR3 reads CASSLDPGTEAFF. The DNA of the CDR3 is TGTGCCAGCAGCTTGGATCCGGGGACTGAAGCTTTCTTT.

This clone was counted a single time. The chain couples TRBV5-5 to TRBJ1-2; 8 positions match TRBD1. V shed 0 bases, J shed 8 bases, and the junction held 6 bases outside the gene matches. The CDR3 has 14 residues. Germline CDR1 and CDR2: SGHKS and YYEKEE (reference sequence). CDR3 sequence reads: CASSLAGGEGGYTF. The DNA of the CDR3 is TGTGCCAGCAGCTTGGCAGGGGGCGAGGGAGGCTACACCTTC.

The chain is built from TRBV7-2 and TRBJ2-1, with TRBD2 matching 8 bases. The CDR3 is made up of 19 amino acids. The V and J ends lost 4 bases and 7 bases, in that order; junction bases with no gene match: 21. CDR1 and CDR2 from the germline V gene are SGHTA and FQGNSA. The DNA of the CDR3 is TGTGCCAGCAGCTCCCCTACCGGGAACGGGGGGGCGGGGTTGAATGAGCAGTTCTTC. This sequence encodes CASSSPTGNGGAGLNEQFF.

Only a few counts were recorded for this clone. The J gene is TRBJ2-7, the V gene TRBV6-5, with 9 bases fitting TRBD1. CDR1 MNHEY and CDR2 SVGAGI come from the germline V gene. V lost 5 bases to trimming and J lost 3 bases; unmatched junction nucleotides: 8. CDR3 length equals 15 residues. CDR3 DNA: TGTGCCAGCAGTGGAAGGGACAGGGCCTACTACGAGCAGTACTTC. Translating gives CASSGRDRAYYEQYF.

This chain joins TRBV19 and TRBJ1-2; D is unresolved. In germline, CDR1 is LNHDA, CDR2 SQIVND (reference sequence). Trimming took 1 base from V and 2 from J, leaving 5 bases between them. The CDR3 extends over 13 amino acids. In nucleotides, the CDR3 is TGTGCCAGTAGTATAGGCAGAAACTATGGCTACACCTTC. Translating gives CASSIGRNYGYTF.

The CDR3 DNA follows: TGCAGCGTTGGGGGACAGGGTGGCACCGGGGAGCTGTTTTTT. Protein product: CSVGGQGGTGELFF. The genes are TRBV29-1 and TRBJ2-2; 9 bases map to TRBD1. V was clipped by 4 bases and J by 4 bases; unmatched bases: 4. Germline V lookup: CDR1 SQVTM, CDR2 ANQGSEA. This CDR3 has 14 amino acids.

The gene calls are TRBV18 and TRBJ2-7; 8 nucleotides agree with TRBD2. V dropped 3 bases and J dropped 6; count of bases not matched to a gene: 7. CDR1 is KGHSH, CDR2 LQKENI, per germline. CDR3 length: 14 amino acids. This chain's CDR3 is CASSPSGGEGEQYF. The CDR3 nucleotides read TGTGCCAGCTCACCGTCGGGAGGGGAGGGCGAGCAGTACTTC.

The chain uses TRBV5-1 and TRBJ1-1; unclear D gene. V was cut by 0 bases and J by 1 base, with 13 bases left in between. From germline, CDR1 is SGHRS and CDR2 YFSETQ. This CDR3 contains 16 residues. The CDR3 sequence: CASSLGRRPGNTEAFF. CDR3 in DNA: TGCGCCAGCAGCTTGGGGAGGCGGCCGGGGAACACTGAAGCTTTCTTT. Together with reference TRBV5-1 and TRBJ1-1, the CDR3 gives the full variable domain: KAGVTQTPRYLIKTRGQQVTLSCSPISGHRSVSWYQQTPGQGLQFLFEYFSETQRNKGNFPGRFSGRQFSNSRSEMNVSTLELGDSALYLCASSLGRRPGNTEAFFGQGTRLTVV.

In its sample, this clone was seen a few times. This chain links TRBV4-2 with TRBJ2-5, with 12 bases aligning to TRBD2. The CDR3 length is 16 residues. Germline CDR1 is LGHNA and CDR2 is YNFKEQ. V trimming: 0 bases; J trimming: 4 bases; junction bases outside the gene matches: 3. The CDR3 loop is CASSQDPSGGGETQYF. CDR3 coding DNA: TGTGCCAGCAGCCAAGACCCTAGCGGGGGGGGAGAGACCCAGTACTTC.

This clone was counted only a few times. The chain links TRBV9 to TRBJ2-7, with TRBD2 identical over 8 bases. Trimming removed 4 bases from V and 6 bases from J; junction bases left unmatched: 15. Germline CDR1 reads SGDLS; CDR2 reads YYNGEE. The CDR3 has 16 residues. CDR3 bases: TGTGCCAGCAGCCCCCGGATGGGACTAGTGGCGGGCGAGCAGTACTTC. This sequence encodes CASSPRMGLVAGEQYF.

The V gene is TRBV28, the J gene TRBJ2-5; a possible D gene is TRBD1 (6 bases). The CDR3 totals 15 residues. The germline gives CDR1 MDHEN, CDR2 SYDVKM. V dropped 3 bases and J dropped 3 bases, with 14 bases sitting between them. The CDR3 region is CASSFNMAGEETQYF. CDR3 DNA sequence: TGTGCCAGCAGTTTTAATATGGCAGGGGAAGAGACCCAGTACTTC.

This chain joins TRBV6-1 and TRBJ1-6; 10 bases map to TRBD1. This CDR3 is 13 amino acids long. The J segment lost 9 bases and the V segment lost 8 bases, leaving 4 bases of the junction unmatched. The germline V gene has CDR1 MNHNS and CDR2 SASEGT. This CDR3 reads CASVTGGGSPLHF. CDR3 nucleotides: TGTGCCAGCGTGACAGGGGGCGGTTCACCCCTCCACTTT.

V and J are TRBV4-1 and TRBJ2-2, with 8 bases that match TRBD2. This CDR3 region has 17 residues. The V gene end was trimmed by 0 bases and the J gene end by 6 bases; junction bases not matched to a gene: 9. Germline CDR1 reads MGHRA; CDR2 reads YSYEKL. The CDR3 sequence: CASSQESPSGRAGELFF. The CDR3 coding sequence is TGCGCCAGCAGCCAAGAATCACCGAGCGGGAGAGCCGGGGAGCTGTTTTTT.

This chain connects TRBV11-3 to TRBJ2-2; the D is unclear. V lost 0 bases and J lost 5, with 22 bases in between. Per germline, CDR1 SGHNT and CDR2 YENEEA. This CDR3 is built from 19 residues. The CDR3 DNA sequence: TGTGCCAGCAGCTTAGATCATACCGTTTGGGCTATTTCTACCGGGGAGCTGTTTTTT. Protein: CASSLDHTVWAISTGELFF. Filled out from reference TRBV11-3 and TRBJ2-2, the complete variable domain reads EAGVVQSPRYKIIEKKQPVAFWCNPISGHNTLYWYLQNLGQGPELLIRYENEEAVDDSQLPKDRFSAERLKGVDSTLKIQPAELGDSAVYLCASSLDHTVWAISTGELFFGEGSRLTVL.

The gene calls are TRBV13 and TRBJ2-7, with 10 bases aligning to TRBD1. This CDR3 is 15 amino acids long. Germline trimming cut 1 base from V and 6 bases from J; bases unmatched to any gene: 6. In germline, CDR1 is PRHDT, CDR2 FYEKMQ (reference sequence). The DNA for the CDR3 is TGTGCCAGCAGCTTAGAGGGGACAGGGGCGGTCGAGCAGTACTTC. Its protein is CASSLEGTGAVEQYF.

J is TRBJ2-7 and V is TRBV7-8; D is perhaps TRBD1 (6 bases). Germline CDR1 is SGHVS and CDR2 is FQNEAQ. V shed 4 bases and J shed 5 bases, with 24 bases lying between them. The CDR3 contains 17 residues. CDR3 loop: CASSSTGRSTGHHEQYF. CDR3 nucleotides: TGTGCCAGCAGCTCCACTGGCCGATCGACAGGTCACCACGAGCAGTACTTC.

This chain joins TRBV5-4 and TRBJ1-1; 7 nucleotides line up with TRBD1. There are 14 residues in the CDR3. CDR1 and CDR2 from the germline V gene are SGHNT and YYREEE (reference sequence). V lost 0 bases, J lost 5 bases, and 4 bases stayed unmatched. The CDR3 DNA reads TGTGCCAGCAGCTTGGAGGGGGCTGGAACTGAAGCTTTCTTT. Protein sequence: CASSLEGAGTEAFF.

The J gene is TRBJ2-5, the V gene TRBV5-1, with 10 nucleotides matching TRBD1. CDR1 is SGHRS and CDR2 is YFSETQ in the germline V gene. Trimming cost V 4 bases and J 4 bases; bases outside gene matches: 4. CDR3 length equals 14 residues. In DNA form, the CDR3 reads TGCGCCAGCAGCCAGGGACAGGGGAGAGAGACCCAGTACTTC. The encoded protein is CASSQGQGRETQYF. The full variable domain, in which reference TRBV5-1 and TRBJ2-5 provide the parts outside the CDR3, is KAGVTQTPRYLIKTRGQQVTLSCSPISGHRSVSWYQQTPGQGLQFLFEYFSETQRNKGNFPGRFSGRQFSNSRSEMNVSTLELGDSALYLCASSQGQGRETQYFGPGTRLLVL.

The J gene is TRBJ2-1, the V gene TRBV9; TRBD2 is a possible D gene (5 bases). The CDR3 is made up of 14 amino acids. The V end was cut by 0 bases, the J end by 7 bases, with 11 bases between. The germline V gene encodes CDR1 SGDLS and CDR2 YYNGEE. DNA for the CDR3: TGTGCCAGCAGCGTAGCCCGGGGTGGGAATGAGCAGTTCTTC. Its translation: CASSVARGGNEQFF.

The rearrangement uses TRBV6-6 and TRBJ2-7; TRBD2 matches at 7 bases. Germline CDR1 reads MNHNY; CDR2 reads SVGAGI (reference sequence). Trimming at V came to 6 bases and at J to 3 bases, leaving 11 bases not matched to a gene. The CDR3 sequence is 15 residues long. The CDR3 nucleotides read TGTGCCAGCAGACTGGACGGGAGGCTAAACTACGAGCAGTACTTC. This codes for CASRLDGRLNYEQYF.

The chain links TRBV21-1 to TRBJ2-7; the D call in the table, TRBD2, was not verified against the DNA. TRBV21-1 is noted as a pseudogene. The CDR3 contains 17 residues. The CDR3 sequence: CASSKVGRTGGYYEQYF. As DNA, the CDR3 is TGTGCCAGCAGCAAAGTAGGGAGGACTGGAGGCTACTACGAGCAGTACTTC.

This clone was recorded once. The rearrangement links TRBV11-2 to TRBJ2-1, with 14 bases identical to TRBD2. CDR1 and CDR2 (germline): SGHAT, FQNNGV. Trimming cost V 2 bases and J 7 bases; bases outside gene matches: 7. CDR3 length: 17 residues. The CDR3 DNA follows: TGTGCCAGCAGCTTAAATCTGGGACTAGCGGGAGAGAATGAGCAGTTCTTC. Translated, it gives CASSLNLGLAGENEQFF.

The chain uses TRBV10-2 and TRBJ2-1; TRBD2 aligns across 10 bases. Germline V gene sequence: CDR1 WSHSY, CDR2 SAAADI. V lost 9 bases, J lost 10 bases, and 12 bases stayed unmatched. There are 14 residues in the CDR3. The CDR3 sequence: CASSPSGRGNEQFF. The DNA of the CDR3 is TGCGCCAGTAGTCCTAGCGGGAGAGGGAACGAGCAGTTCTTC.